Listed below are T cell receptor beta chains from one sample, sequenced in a study of cytomegalovirus exposure and HLA in healthy donors. Here immunoSEQ multiplex PCR was the method, and the copy in TCRdb shows in-frame clones only, minus some. The repertoire consists of more than 140,000 clones, with 85% to 90% occurring once and the leading ten covering 2.5% to 4%. The specimen sequenced was PBMCs. The receptors originated from a woman younger than 35 in good health and CMV-seropositive. CDR3s include the opening cysteine and the closing phenylalanine or tryptophan. The D gene is left open where the match is weak. Clone size is shown for a subset of rows, as once, few, many or a class of expanded clone.

D	V	size	J	CDR3	DNA
TRBD1	TRBV19	.	TRBJ1-1	CASSIGPYRGLDEAFF	TGTGCCAGTAGTATCGGACCCTACAGGGGCCTTGATGAAGCTTTCTTT
.	TRBV6-5	.	TRBJ2-1	CASKLGAGVDEQFF	TGTGCCAGCAAACTGGGGGCAGGGGTGGATGAGCAGTTCTTC
.	TRBV6-5	.	TRBJ2-7	CASSRSGDEQYF	TGTGCCAGCAGCCGTTCGGGGGACGAGCAGTACTTC
.	TRBV2	.	TRBJ1-1	CASSRTGTNTEAFF	TGTGCCAGTTCCCGGACGGGGACAAACACTGAAGCTTTCTTT
TRBD1	TRBV10-3	.	TRBJ2-2	CAIRNPTGGVNTGELFF	TGTGCCATCAGGAACCCGACAGGGGGAGTGAACACCGGGGAGCTGTTTTTT
TRBD2	TRBV5-6	few	TRBJ2-7	CASSPPGLAGTYEQYF	TGTGCCAGCAGCCCACCGGGACTAGCGGGCACCTACGAGCAGTACTTC
TRBD1	TRBV6-1	.	TRBJ2-4	CASSEDSRPGQPKNIQYF	TGTGCCAGCAGTGAAGATAGCCGTCCGGGACAGCCCAAAAACATTCAGTACTTC
TRBD1	TRBV4-2	.	TRBJ1-5	CASSQGDSVFGQPQHF	TGTGCCAGCAGCCAAGGGGACAGTGTTTTCGGGCAGCCCCAGCATTTT
.	TRBV5-1	.	TRBJ1-2	CASRGGTNYGYTF	TGCGCCAGCAGAGGAGGGACCAACTATGGCTACACCTTC
TRBD1	TRBV18	.	TRBJ2-7	CASSPSLGQGYEQYF	TGTGCCAGCTCACCAAGTTTAGGACAGGGCTACGAGCAGTACTTC
.	TRBV13	few	TRBJ1-5	CASSLGDSHQPQHF	TGTGCCAGCAGCTTAGGGGACAGCCATCAGCCCCAGCATTTT
.	TRBV9	.	TRBJ1-1	CASSRTLNTEAFF	TGTGCCAGCAGCCGAACACTGAACACTGAAGCTTTCTTT
TRBD2	TRBV11-2	.	TRBJ2-1	CASRRLAERRGQFF	TGTGCCAGCCGCCGACTAGCGGAGAGGCGAGGGCAGTTCTTC
.	TRBV27	.	TRBJ2-7	CASRGLGEYEQYF	TGTGCCAGCAGGGGACTGGGGGAATACGAGCAGTACTTC
TRBD1	TRBV5-1	.	TRBJ2-5	CASSLGQGGIETQYF	TGCGCCAGCAGCTTAGGACAGGGCGGCATTGAGACCCAGTACTTC
TRBD2	TRBV29-1	.	TRBJ2-2	CSVEGLAGDTGELFF	TGCAGCGTTGAAGGACTAGCGGGAGACACCGGGGAGCTGTTTTTT
.	TRBV9	.	TRBJ1-3	CASSTNHITSGNTIYF	TGTGCCAGCAGCACCAACCACATAACATCTGGAAACACCATATATTTT
.	TRBV5-1	.	TRBJ2-2	CASSFSGELFF	TGCGCCAGCAGCTTCTCCGGGGAGCTGTTTTTT
.	TRBV11-3	.	TRBJ2-5	CASSPGGLETQYF	TGTGCCAGCAGCCCCGGTGGACTCGAGACCCAGTACTTC
.	TRBV18	.	TRBJ2-7	CASSRKPGHEDYEQYF	TGTGCCAGCTCCCGTAAGCCGGGACACGAAGACTACGAGCAGTACTTC
TRBD2	TRBV14	.	TRBJ2-1	CASSQKRTSGSYYNEQFF	TGTGCCAGCAGCCAAAAGAGGACTAGCGGGTCATACTACAATGAGCAGTTCTTC
TRBD2	TRBV12-5	once	TRBJ2-7	CASGLGLATYEQYF	TGTGCTAGTGGTTTGGGACTAGCGACTTACGAGCAGTACTTC
TRBD2	TRBV30	.	TRBJ2-1	CAWSVRGLAGDGGEQFF	TGTGCCTGGAGTGTTAGGGGTCTAGCGGGAGATGGTGGTGAGCAGTTCTTC
.	TRBV5-8	.	TRBJ1-1	CASPSGNTEAFF	TGTGCCAGCCCCTCAGGGAACACTGAAGCTTTCTTT
TRBD2	TRBV7-3	.	TRBJ2-2	CASSLQSGTAELFF	TGTGCCAGCAGCCTACAAAGCGGGACGGCGGAGCTGTTTTTT
TRBD2	TRBV27	.	TRBJ2-1	CASSLFNGGRAGNEQFF	TGTGCCAGCAGTTTATTCAATGGCGGGAGGGCGGGGAATGAGCAGTTCTTC
TRBD2	TRBV2	.	TRBJ2-1	CASKLRELRVNEQFF	TGTGCCAGCAAATTGCGGGAGTTGAGAGTGAATGAGCAGTTCTTC
.	TRBV19	.	TRBJ1-2	CASSSWRRGGYGYTF	TGTGCCAGTAGTAGTTGGAGACGCGGAGGCTATGGCTACACCTTC
.	TRBV10-2	once	TRBJ2-6	CASREQGGSGANVLTF	TGCGCCAGCAGAGAACAAGGGGGCTCTGGGGCCAACGTCCTGACTTTC
TRBD2	TRBV29-1	few	TRBJ2-1	CSVVRGEPQQFF	TGCAGCGTTGTTCGGGGGGAGCCCCAGCAGTTCTTC
.	TRBV28	.	TRBJ2-4	CASRAGNIQYF	TGTGCCAGCAGGGCGGGAAACATTCAGTACTTC
.	TRBV5-1	.	TRBJ1-3	CASSLADNFPSGNTIYF	TGCGCCAGCAGCTTGGCGGACAACTTCCCCTCTGGAAACACCATATATTTT
TRBD1	TRBV4-2	.	TRBJ1-3	CASSPPGQGRTFGNTIYF	TGTGCCAGCAGCCCTCCGGGACAGGGAAGGACTTTTGGAAACACCATATATTTT
.	TRBV7-9	.	TRBJ2-7	CASSRVPYEQYF	TGTGCCAGCAGCCGGGTACCATACGAGCAGTACTTC
.	TRBV2	.	TRBJ2-1	CASGTASSYNEQFF	TGTGCCAGCGGTACAGCCAGCTCCTACAATGAGCAGTTCTTC
TRBD2	TRBV7-7	.	TRBJ2-1	CASGPGGSYNEQFF	TGTGCCAGCGGTCCGGGAGGCTCCTACAATGAGCAGTTCTTC
TRBD2	TRBV30	.	TRBJ2-4	CAWSGGRASKNIQYF	TGTGCCTGGAGTGGCGGGAGGGCCTCCAAAAACATTCAGTACTTC
.	TRBV4-3	.	TRBJ2-6	CASSQLQGANVLTF	TGCGCCAGCAGCCAATTACAGGGGGCCAACGTCCTGACTTTC
.	TRBV7-3	.	TRBJ2-1	CASSPGGNEQFF	TGTGCCAGCAGCCCAGGGGGGAATGAGCAGTTCTTC
TRBD1	TRBV5-1	once	TRBJ2-1	CASSLTGGGMREQFF	TGCGCCAGCAGCTTGACAGGGGGCGGGATGAGGGAGCAGTTCTTC